This section outlines one T cell receptor (beta chain) sequence together with its context. Its recognized antigen is unknown. No clone much larger than this one lies a single base away; base qualities are absent. For repertoire sequencing, TCR beta CDR3 regions were amplified from RNA transcripts. HTBI primers and the Qiagen OneStep RT-PCR kit were used in a first-round RT-PCR, which was followed by a second-round multiplex PCR, size selection and purification. Sequencing of the libraries was carried out on an Illumina HiSeq2000 in paired-end mode with 100 bp reads. Per the original workflow: SOAPnuke was used to process the reads, throwing out any read that had adapters, had uncalled bases, had a mean Phred below 15, or lacked an exact constant-primer or identifier match. High-quality paired reads were merged with COPE v1.2.5. Each unique nucleotide sequence was treated as a clonotype, and MiTCR v1.1 was used to align the clonotypes to the IMGT TRB V, D and J references. The analysis was limited to V-J combinations with a frequency above 0.0001, which together covered 99% to 99.2% of repertoires. For each V-J combination, a TCR clonal expansion and chaos score was defined as F50 clonal expansion divided by the chaos observed in the TCRdist matrix. Welch's t-statistics and random forest were used to narrow the features down to roughly twelve V-J combinations, which were then fed into a naive Bayes classifier. Thyroid-blood repertoire similarity was quantified with the Morisita-Horn index. Using fastp trimming at Q25 and MiXCR clonotype assembly, TCRdb reanalyzed the public sequencing data and kept in-frame beta chains. Rows with one shared CDR3 protein collapse into an entry with the most common genes and DNA. The V and J calls and clone size are TCRdb's, not the authors'. Within this sample are around 1,000,000 distinct CDR3 sequences, with 36% of them counted one time only. The top ten clonotypes cover over 8.5% of the sample.

V and J are truncated by 0 bases and 5 bases respectively, leaving an intervening sequence of 8 bases. Sequences SGDLS (CDR1) and YYNGEE (CDR2) are obtained from the germline V gene. CDR3 length: 13 amino acids, cysteine to phenylalanine. The sequence is cut down to CDR3 DNA, 39 bases in frame from base 1. The hyperthyroidism patients were 18 to 65 years old and newly diagnosed, with a disease duration of less than 2 months. Patients with other autoimmune diseases, uncontrolled infections, pregnancy or lactation were excluded. Clinical symptoms, serum thyroxine, TRAb, thyroid ultrasound and orbital computed tomography were used for diagnosis. Trizol reagent was used to extract the total RNA, and its quality was then checked on an Agilent 2100 Bioanalyzer. This entry belongs to a study of Graves' ophthalmopathy and Graves' hyperthyroidism (dated by TCRdb to the late 2010s). General notes on the study: A patient counted as having stable hyperthyroidism if there was no progression to ophthalmopathy within 18 months of follow-up. Following sampling, methimazole starting at 30 mg daily was administered to hyperthyroidism patients, and high-dose intravenous methylprednisolone was administered to ophthalmopathy patients. To explore V-J signatures that distinguish ophthalmopathy from hyperthyroidism, a discovery set of about a hundred patients was enrolled, made up of over 40 with ophthalmopathy and 57 with stable hyperthyroidism. In total, 135 blood samples were TCR-sequenced: 43 ophthalmopathy, approximately 75 hyperthyroidism and some 17 hyperthyroidism-to-ophthalmopathy patients. An independent validation cohort was composed of roughly 18 hyperthyroidism patients and 17 patients who later progressed from hyperthyroidism to ophthalmopathy. TCR beta repertoire signatures were used to distinguish Graves' ophthalmopathy from Graves' hyperthyroidism and to predict progression to ophthalmopathy. T-cell repertoires of thyroid tissue and blood were compared in 5 or 6 hyperthyroidism patients. Study-wide findings and limitations: Most expanded thyroid clonotypes with frequency above 0.001 were also detected in blood, suggesting blood repertoires may reflect the thyroid immune response. In validation, the model predicted ophthalmopathy progression with more than 55% sensitivity and around 72% specificity; roughly 12 predicted patients were CT-confirmed with GO in a median of approximately 6.2 months. Sample size was not predetermined statistically, and investigators were not blinded to group allocation. In cross-validation, the 13-signature model distinguished ophthalmopathy from stable hyperthyroidism with 87.88% sensitivity and over 81% specificity, while in the test set the corresponding values were about 80% and 75%.

The sequence derives from an adult man with Graves' hyperthyroidism. This receptor chain uses TRBV9 and TRBJ1-1; the D gene cannot be resolved reliably. Sequencing input: peripheral blood or thyroid tissue (not recorded which). The nucleotides read TGTGCCAGCAGCGTAGCTACAAAAACTGAAGCTTTCTTT. This gives the protein CASSVATKTEAFF.